The rows below give T cell receptor beta chains drawn from one sample of a study of blood T cells in healthy people across ages. Using its own MiXCR run on the 5' RACE reads, TCRdb lists one record per CDR3 protein. The sample lists about 1.4 million distinct CDR3 sequences, around 55% seen once, with over 6.5% in the top ten. Specimen: blood. The receptors originated from a man aged 18 to 29 in good health. Each CDR3 is given with its conserved first and last residue. Fields, in order: D gene, clone size, J gene, V gene, CDR3 DNA, CDR3 protein. D genes are given only for firm matches. The size entry is marked missing in some rows and otherwise reads once, few, many or a size class.

D: .
size: .
J: TRBJ2-1
V: TRBV7-6
DNA: TGTGCCAGCAGCCCTTTTAGCGGAGGCGAATACAATGAGCAGTTCTTC
CDR3: CASSPFSGGEYNEQFF

D: .
size: .
J: TRBJ2-5
V: TRBV11-2
DNA: TGTGCCAGCAGCTTAGTCGACTACACCGGAGAGACCCAGTACTTC
CDR3: CASSLVDYTGETQYF

D: .
size: .
J: TRBJ2-2
V: TRBV11-2
DNA: TGTGCCAGCGCCTCTGTATGGGGGAGCGGGGAGCTGTTTTTT
CDR3: CASASVWGSGELFF

D: TRBD2
size: .
J: TRBJ2-7
V: TRBV20-1
DNA: TGCAGTGCTAGTACGGCGGGAGTAAGATACGAGCAGTACTTC
CDR3: CSASTAGVRYEQYF

D: .
size: .
J: TRBJ2-4
V: TRBV7-8
DNA: TGTGCCAGCAGCCGACTTACCGGTTCAGAGGAGCAGTACTTC
CDR3: CASSRLTGSEEQYF

D: .
size: few
J: TRBJ2-7
V: TRBV20-1
DNA: TGCAGTGCCATGGGGCGGGTGTCCTACGAGCAGTACTTC
CDR3: CSAMGRVSYEQYF

D: .
size: .
J: TRBJ1-1
V: TRBV25-1
DNA: TGTGCCAGCAGTCGGAGGGGGGAAACTGAAGCTTTCTTT
CDR3: CASSRRGETEAFF

D: .
size: .
J: TRBJ1-2
V: TRBV20-1
DNA: TGCTCCGGTAGGGCGGGCTATGGCTACACCTTC
CDR3: CSGRAGYGYTF

D: TRBD1
size: .
J: TRBJ2-5
V: TRBV6-2/TRBV6-3
DNA: TGTGCCAGCAGACTAACAGGGGCGCAAGAGACCCAGTACTTC
CDR3: CASRLTGAQETQYF

D: .
size: .
J: TRBJ2-3
V: TRBV18
DNA: TGTGCCAGCTCACCACCAGATAAGGGTTCCGGGGATACGCAGTATTTT
CDR3: CASSPPDKGSGDTQYF

D: .
size: .
J: TRBJ1-2
V: TRBV7-9
DNA: TGTGCCAGCAGCTTAGTTGACGGGGCCCCTCACCATGGCTACACCTTC
CDR3: CASSLVDGAPHHGYTF

D: .
size: .
J: TRBJ1-1
V: TRBV20-1
DNA: TGCAGTGCTAAAAGACCGGGTGGGGGTGCTGAAGCTTTCTTT
CDR3: CSAKRPGGGAEAFF

D: .
size: few
J: TRBJ2-1
V: TRBV6-5
DNA: TGTGCCAGCAGTTACTCAGAGGGGATCGAGCAGTTCTTC
CDR3: CASSYSEGIEQFF

D: .
size: few
J: TRBJ2-7
V: TRBV6-2/TRBV6-3
DNA: TGTGCCAGCAGTCGCAATTCCCTTTACGAGCAGTACTTC
CDR3: CASSRNSLYEQYF

D: TRBD2
size: .
J: TRBJ2-5
V: TRBV4-1
DNA: TGCGCCAGCAGCTACCTCACCGGACTAGCGTGGGATGAGCAGTACTTC
CDR3: CASSYLTGLAWDEQYF

D: .
size: .
J: TRBJ1-4
V: TRBV6-5
DNA: TGTGCCAGCACAAGTGGGCGGGAAAAACTGTTTTTT
CDR3: CASTSGREKLFF

D: .
size: .
J: TRBJ1-1
V: TRBV6-1
DNA: TGTGCCACCATCGGGGCCGACAGCCTAACTAACACTGAAGCTTTCTTT
CDR3: CATIGADSLTNTEAFF

D: .
size: few
J: TRBJ1-4
V: TRBV29-1
DNA: TGCAGCGTTGAAGATGGTCGTTATGAAAAACTGTTTTTT
CDR3: CSVEDGRYEKLFF

D: TRBD2
size: .
J: TRBJ2-5
V: TRBV20-1
DNA: TGCAGTGCTGGTTCTAGCGGACTTCAAGAGACCCAGTACTTC
CDR3: CSAGSSGLQETQYF

D: .
size: .
J: TRBJ1-5
V: TRBV6-1
DNA: TGTGCCAGCAGTGTCGCACAGGGCCGGGGACAGCCCCAGCATTTT
CDR3: CASSVAQGRGQPQHF

D: TRBD1
size: .
J: TRBJ2-3
V: TRBV7-9
DNA: TGTGCCAGCAGCGCCACAGGGGGCGGCACAGATACGCAGTATTTT
CDR3: CASSATGGGTDTQYF

D: .
size: .
J: TRBJ1-1
V: TRBV20-1
DNA: TGCAGTGCATTGAAAGGGGTTGAAGCTTTCTTT
CDR3: CSALKGVEAFF

D: .
size: .
J: TRBJ2-3
V: TRBV5-5
DNA: TGTGCCAGCACCCTTAGCGGAAGTCCCCTTCATACGCAGTATTTT
CDR3: CASTLSGSPLHTQYF

D: .
size: few
J: TRBJ2-3
V: TRBV11-2
DNA: TGTGCCAGCAGGGGCCGGCACACAGATACGCAGTATTTT
CDR3: CASRGRHTDTQYF

D: TRBD2
size: .
J: TRBJ2-7
V: TRBV27
DNA: TGTGCCAGCAGTGCCTTGGGGACTAGAAACTACGAGCAGTACTTC
CDR3: CASSALGTRNYEQYF

D: .
size: .
J: TRBJ2-7
V: TRBV20-1
DNA: TGCAGTGCTAGAACCGACCGGGGCTGGGAAACCGAGCAGTACTTC
CDR3: CSARTDRGWETEQYF

D: TRBD1
size: .
J: TRBJ2-5
V: TRBV29-1
DNA: TGCAGCGTAGACCGGGACAGCGAAGAGACCCAGTACTTC
CDR3: CSVDRDSEETQYF

D: TRBD1
size: few
J: TRBJ1-5
V: TRBV12-3/TRBV12-4
DNA: TGTGCCAGCACCCTGGGGTTCGACAGGGGAAGCAATCAGCCCCAGCATTTT
CDR3: CASTLGFDRGSNQPQHF

D: TRBD2
size: .
J: TRBJ2-3
V: TRBV11-2
DNA: TGTGCCAGCAGCTTAGATCCCCCGGGAGGGGTAGATACGCAGTATTTT
CDR3: CASSLDPPGGVDTQYF

D: .
size: .
J: TRBJ2-3
V: TRBV11-2
DNA: TGTGCCAGCAGCTTGTATTACACTAGCACAGATACGCAGTATTTT
CDR3: CASSLYYTSTDTQYF

D: TRBD1
size: .
J: TRBJ2-1
V: TRBV4-3
DNA: TGCGCCAGCAGCCAGACAGGGGGGGTCAACTACAATGAGCAGTTCTTC
CDR3: CASSQTGGVNYNEQFF

D: .
size: few
J: TRBJ2-5
V: TRBV28
DNA: TGTGCCAGCAGACTCTCGTACCAAGAGACCCAGTACTTC
CDR3: CASRLSYQETQYF

D: .
size: many
J: TRBJ2-5
V: TRBV5-1
DNA: TGCGCCAGCAGCTTGGTGTCCGGGTTCGAGACCCAGTACTTC
CDR3: CASSLVSGFETQYF

D: .
size: .
J: TRBJ2-7
V: TRBV5-5
DNA: TGTGCCAGCAGCTTAGTGGAGGGGCCAAACGAGCAGTACTTC
CDR3: CASSLVEGPNEQYF

D: .
size: .
J: TRBJ1-3
V: TRBV29-1
DNA: TGCAGCGTTGTGACAGCCCATGGAAACACCATATATTTT
CDR3: CSVVTAHGNTIYF

D: .
size: few
J: TRBJ2-1
V: TRBV7-9
DNA: TGTGCCAGCAGCTTAGGGAGCCACAATGAGCAGTTCTTC
CDR3: CASSLGSHNEQFF

D: .
size: .
J: TRBJ1-1
V: TRBV29-1
DNA: TGCAGCGTTGGAGGGGAGTTCAAGGACACTGAAGCTTTCTTT
CDR3: CSVGGEFKDTEAFF

D: .
size: .
J: TRBJ1-3
V: TRBV6-6
DNA: TGTGCCACCGCGACCGATCTGGGAAACACCATATATTTT
CDR3: CATATDLGNTIYF

D: TRBD1
size: .
J: TRBJ1-5
V: TRBV13
DNA: TGTGCCAGCAGCCAGAGTGACAGGGGTGGAAATCAGCCCCAGCATTTT
CDR3: CASSQSDRGGNQPQHF

D: .
size: .
J: TRBJ1-4
V: TRBV11-2
DNA: TGTGCCAGCAGCTTAATCCCCTTGGGGGTTAATGAAAAACTGTTTTTT
CDR3: CASSLIPLGVNEKLFF

D: .
size: .
J: TRBJ2-1
V: TRBV7-9
DNA: TGCGCCAGCAGCCCCCGGGCGTGGGATGAGCAGTTCTTC
CDR3: CASSPRAWDEQFF